This TCR beta chain was identified in a study of T cell responses to AZD1222 COVID-19 vaccine. Some clones are missing from TCRdb's copy, which holds only in-frame ones; the method was immunoSEQ multiplex PCR. The sample lists 95,000 to 150,000 clones, around nine tenths occurring once. The trim removed 4 bases at V and 5 bases at J, leaving 9 bases unmatched. From germline, CDR1 is SGHRS and CDR2 YFSETQ. The CDR3 length is 16 residues. The chain carries TRBV5-1 and TRBJ2-3; 11 bases align to TRBD1. The receptor's source is an adult in good health. Here the sequenced sample was peripheral blood, taken on day 0 of AZD1222 vaccination. CDR3 sequence: CASSGQTGTGGDTQYF. DNA for the CDR3: TGCGCCAGCAGCGGACAAACCGGGACAGGGGGAGATACGCAGTATTTT.